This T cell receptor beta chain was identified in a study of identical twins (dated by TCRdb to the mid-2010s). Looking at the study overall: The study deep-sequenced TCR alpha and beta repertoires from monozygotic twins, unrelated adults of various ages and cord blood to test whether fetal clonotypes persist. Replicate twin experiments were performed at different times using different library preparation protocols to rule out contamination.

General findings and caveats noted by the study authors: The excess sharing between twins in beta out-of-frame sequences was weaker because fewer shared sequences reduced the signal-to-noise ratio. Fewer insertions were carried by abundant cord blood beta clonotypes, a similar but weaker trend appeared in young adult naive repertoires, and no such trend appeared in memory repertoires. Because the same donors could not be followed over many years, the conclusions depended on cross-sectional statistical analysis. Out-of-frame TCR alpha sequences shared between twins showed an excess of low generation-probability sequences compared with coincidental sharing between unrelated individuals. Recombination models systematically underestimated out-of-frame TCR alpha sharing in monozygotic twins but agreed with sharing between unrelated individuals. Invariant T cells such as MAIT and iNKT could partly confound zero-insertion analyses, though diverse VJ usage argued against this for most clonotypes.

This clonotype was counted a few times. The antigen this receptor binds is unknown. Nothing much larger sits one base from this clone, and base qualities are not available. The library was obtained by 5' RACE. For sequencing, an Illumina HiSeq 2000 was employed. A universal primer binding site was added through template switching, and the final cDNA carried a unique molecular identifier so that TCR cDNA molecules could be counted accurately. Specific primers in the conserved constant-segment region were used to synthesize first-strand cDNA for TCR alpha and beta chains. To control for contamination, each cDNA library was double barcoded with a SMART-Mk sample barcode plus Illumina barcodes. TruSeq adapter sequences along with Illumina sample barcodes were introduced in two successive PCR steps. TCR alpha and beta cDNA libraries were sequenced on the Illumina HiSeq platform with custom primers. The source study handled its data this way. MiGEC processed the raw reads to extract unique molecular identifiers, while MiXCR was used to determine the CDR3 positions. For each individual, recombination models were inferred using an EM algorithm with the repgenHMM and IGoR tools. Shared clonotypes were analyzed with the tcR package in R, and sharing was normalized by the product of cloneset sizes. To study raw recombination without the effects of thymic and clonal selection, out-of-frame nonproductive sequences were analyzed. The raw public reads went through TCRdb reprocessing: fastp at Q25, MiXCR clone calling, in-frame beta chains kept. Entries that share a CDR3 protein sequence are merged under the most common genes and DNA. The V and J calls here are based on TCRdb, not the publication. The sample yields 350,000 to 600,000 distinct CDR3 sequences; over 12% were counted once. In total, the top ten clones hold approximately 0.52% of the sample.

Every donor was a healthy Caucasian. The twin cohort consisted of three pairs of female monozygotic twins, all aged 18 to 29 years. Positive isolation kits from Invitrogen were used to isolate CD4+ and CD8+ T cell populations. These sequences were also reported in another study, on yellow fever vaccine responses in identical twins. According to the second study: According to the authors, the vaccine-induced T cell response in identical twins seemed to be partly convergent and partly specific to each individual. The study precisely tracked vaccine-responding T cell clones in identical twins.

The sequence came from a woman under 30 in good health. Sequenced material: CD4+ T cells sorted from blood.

The DNA reads TGTGCCAGCAGTTTCCGGCGGGGGGGCACAGATACGCAGTATTTT. Translated, this is CASSFRRGGTDTQYF. This chain is built from TRBV6-5 and TRBJ2-3, and 8 bases in between align with TRBD2. The CDR3 covers 15 residues, taking in both the cysteine and the phenylalanine. The sequence is cut down to CDR3 DNA, 45 bases in frame from base 1. CDR1 and CDR2 were assigned from the germline V gene as MNHEY and SVGAGI. Germline trimming: 4 bases from V, 1 base from J; junction bases outside gene matches: 4.